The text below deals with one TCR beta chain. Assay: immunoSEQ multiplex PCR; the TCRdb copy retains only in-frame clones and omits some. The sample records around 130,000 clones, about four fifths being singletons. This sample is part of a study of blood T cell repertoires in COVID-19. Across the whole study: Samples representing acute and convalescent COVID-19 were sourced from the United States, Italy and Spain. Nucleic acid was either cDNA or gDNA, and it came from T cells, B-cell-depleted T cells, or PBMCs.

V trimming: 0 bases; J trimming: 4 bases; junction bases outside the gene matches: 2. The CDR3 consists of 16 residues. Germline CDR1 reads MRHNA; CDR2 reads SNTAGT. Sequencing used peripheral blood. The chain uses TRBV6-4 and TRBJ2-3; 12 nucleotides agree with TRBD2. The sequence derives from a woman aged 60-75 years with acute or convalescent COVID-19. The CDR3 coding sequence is TGTGCCAGCAGTGACTCGCCTAGCGGGGGGGCAGATACGCAGTATTTT. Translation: CASSDSPSGGADTQYF.